A single sample gave rise to the 27 T cell receptor beta chains below, sequenced in a study of PD-1 blockade in classical Hodgkin lymphoma. The method was immunoSEQ multiplex PCR; TCRdb's version includes in-frame clones alone and lacks a portion of them. Of 25,000 to 35,000 clones listed, less than 80% are singletons. Relapses following autologous stem cell transplantation were seen in all patients, with brentuximab vedotin exposure varying. Material: peripheral blood mononuclear cells (PBMCs), obtained before the second cycle of nivolumab. The receptors stem from a human donor with classical Hodgkin lymphoma.

The chain carries TRBV5-1 and TRBJ2-5; D may be TRBD1 (5 bases). The CDR3 consists of 14 residues. Germline V lookup: CDR1 SGHRS, CDR2 YFSETQ. Trimming took off 4 bases at V and 0 bases at J, with 10 bases between the two ends. The CDR3 spells CASSPGSDQETQYF. DNA for the CDR3: TGCGCCAGCAGCCCAGGGTCTGACCAAGAGACCCAGTACTTC.

This clone appeared a single time. The junction and the germline gene differ at one end; a read error may be behind it. The gene calls are TRBV7-7 and TRBJ2-5; D might be TRBD2 (6 bases). In germline, CDR1 is SSHAT, CDR2 FNYEAQ (reference sequence). The CDR3 runs to 15 residues. The CDR3 loop reads CASSLALAAQETQYF. The CDR3 nucleotides are TGTGCTAGCAGCTTAGCACTAGCTGCACAAGAGACCCAGTACTTC.

V usage is TRBV9 and J usage is TRBJ1-4; perhaps TRBD1 as D (6 bases). CDR3 length: 14 residues. The germline V and J ends were trimmed by 1 base and 5 bases, with 9 bases remaining between them. The germline CDR1 and CDR2 sequences are SGDLS and YYNGEE. The chain's CDR3 is CASSVTGTNEKLFF. DNA of the CDR3: TGTGCCAGCAGCGTAACAGGGACAAATGAAAAACTGTTTTTT.

The chain employs TRBV20-1 and TRBJ2-7; D uncertain. The CDR3 loop spans 11 amino acids. CDR1 DFQATT and CDR2 SNEGSKA come from the germline V gene (reference sequence). Trimming cost V 3 bases and J 3 bases, with 6 bases left between them. CDR3 sequence (DNA): TGCAGTGCTAGCTGGGACTACGAGCAGTACTTC. Its translation is CSASWDYEQYF.

This clone was found once. V gene TRBV7-2 combines with J gene TRBJ1-2; D is unresolved. CDR3 size: 16 residues. V was trimmed by 5 bases and J by 0 bases, leaving 16 bases between them. Germline CDR1 reads SGHTA; CDR2 reads FQGNSA. As DNA, the CDR3 is TGTGCCAGCAGCGACCCCTTTAGGGAGTCTAACTATGGCTACACCTTC. The encoded protein is CASSDPFRESNYGYTF.

The CDR3 region has the DNA TGTGCCAGCAGTGCCCCACGGCTAGCGGGGGGCGGCGCGCAGTATTTT. Residues: CASSAPRLAGGGAQYF. V usage is TRBV27 and J usage is TRBJ2-3; TRBD2 matches at 11 bases. V trimming: 5 bases; J trimming: 10 bases; junction bases outside the gene matches: 14. The CDR3 length is 16 residues. Germline V gene data show CDR1 as MNHEY and CDR2 as SMNVEV (reference sequence).

The gene calls are TRBV4-1 and TRBJ2-2, with TRBD2 matching 12 bases. The CDR3 length is 15 residues. V gave up 5 bases and J gave up 7 bases; unmatched junction bases: 5. Germline values: CDR1 MGHRA, CDR2 YSYEKL. CDR3 DNA sequence: TGCGCCAGCAGCGGGCTAGCGGGGGGGCGCGGGGAGCTGTTTTTT. This codes for CASSGLAGGRGELFF.

The CDR3: CASSLATTGTGGYTF. For the CDR3, the DNA is TGTGCCAGCAGCTTAGCCACTACTGGAACGGGTGGCTACACCTTC. This chain connects TRBV7-9 to TRBJ1-2; no reliable D call. Germline V lookup: CDR1 SEHNR, CDR2 FQNEAQ (reference sequence). The CDR3 loop spans 15 amino acids. Trimming took off 0 bases at V and 7 bases at J, with 15 bases between the two ends.

The V and J genes are TRBV7-6 and TRBJ2-3; D not resolved. The CDR3 spans 13 residues. Germline V gene sequence: CDR1 SGHVS, CDR2 FNYEAQ. V was clipped by 3 bases and J by 5 bases, with 9 bases between them. Written as DNA, the CDR3 is TGTGCCAGCAGCTTGATTATCGGAGATACGCAGTATTTT. Translation: CASSLIIGDTQYF.

The chain couples TRBV6-1 to TRBJ2-7; the D gene is possibly TRBD1 (5 bases). Germline loops: CDR1 MNHNS, CDR2 SASEGT. This CDR3 comprises 15 residues. Deletions cut 2 bases from V and 5 bases from J, with 16 bases between. The CDR3 DNA sequence: TGTGCCAGCAGTGAACGTTGGCAGGGAAGTAACGAGCAGTACTTC. Residues: CASSERWQGSNEQYF.

This clone has a handful of counts. V gene TRBV10-1 combines with J gene TRBJ2-3, with 9 bases aligning to TRBD1. This CDR3 comprises 16 residues. Germline V lookup: CDR1 WNHNN, CDR2 SYGVQD (reference sequence). The V segment lost 6 bases and the J segment 6 bases; nucleotides outside the gene matches: 13. The CDR3 is CASSYGGTGSYDTQYF. As DNA, the CDR3 is TGCGCCAGCAGCTACGGAGGGACAGGGTCGTACGATACGCAGTATTTT.

The chain is built from TRBV27 and TRBJ1-2; 7 bases map to TRBD1. CDR1 is MNHEY and CDR2 is SMNVEV in the germline V gene (reference sequence). CDR3 length equals 14 residues. Trimming cost V 3 bases and J 4 bases; bases outside gene matches: 5. This chain's CDR3 is CASSLTGMSYGYTF. DNA of the CDR3: TGTGCCAGCAGTTTGACAGGGATGAGCTATGGCTACACCTTC.

The chain employs TRBV28 and TRBJ2-7; 7 bases line up with TRBD1. V lost 7 bases to trimming and J lost 2 bases; unmatched junction nucleotides: 5. Germline CDR1 reads MDHEN; CDR2 reads SYDVKM. The CDR3 runs to 13 residues. The CDR3 coding sequence is TGTGCCAGCAACGTAGACAGGGCCTACGAGCAGTACTTC. Its translation: CASNVDRAYEQYF. The full variable domain, its missing parts supplied by reference TRBV28 and TRBJ2-7, is DVKVTQSSRYLVKRTGEKVFLECVQDMDHENMFWYRQDPGLGLRLIYFSYDVKMKEKGDIPEGYSVSREKKERFSLILESASTNQTSMYLCASNVDRAYEQYFGPGTRLTVT.

The CDR3 nucleotides are TGTGCCAGCAGATGGGCTAGCGGGGGCAGAGATACGCAGTATTTT. This codes for CASRWASGGRDTQYF. The rearrangement joins TRBV2 to TRBJ2-3, with TRBD2 identical over 10 bases. V shed 6 bases, J shed 5 bases, and the junction held 8 bases outside the gene matches. From germline, CDR1 is SNHLY and CDR2 FYNNEI. The CDR3 has 15 residues.

The CDR3 protein is CASSQVELSTDTQYF. The CDR3 nucleotides are TGTGCCAGCAGCCAAGTCGAGCTTAGCACAGATACGCAGTATTTT. This chain uses TRBV4-2 with TRBJ2-3; D unresolved. CDR1 and CDR2 from the germline V gene are LGHNA and YNFKEQ. The CDR3 length is 15 residues. Trimming removed 1 base at V and 0 bases at J, with 8 bases between.

The sample holds a few counts of this clone. The gene calls are TRBV7-2 and TRBJ1-5, with TRBD1 matching 7 bases. CDR1 is SGHTA, CDR2 FQGNSA, per germline. V shed 5 bases, J shed 4 bases, and the junction held 5 bases outside the gene matches. This CDR3 is built from 14 residues. CDR3 coding DNA: TGTGCCAGCAGCCCGTCAGGGGGGAATCAGCCCCAGCATTTT. Translated, it gives CASSPSGGNQPQHF.

This chain links TRBV4-2 with TRBJ1-2; TRBD1 is a possible D gene (5 bases). This CDR3 contains 18 residues. The V gene lost 0 bases and the J gene lost 5 bases, with 22 bases spanning the gap. The germline V gene encodes CDR1 LGHNA and CDR2 YNFKEQ. Written as DNA, the CDR3 is TGTGCCAGCAGCCAAGAAGTTCTTAATCGGGACGGGCTTTATGGCTACACCTTC. Its translation: CASSQEVLNRDGLYGYTF.

The gene calls are TRBV4-2 and TRBJ2-7, with 8 bases aligning to TRBD2. The CDR3 length is 13 residues. The J segment lost 3 bases and the V segment lost 5 bases, leaving 3 bases of the junction unmatched. Germline CDR1 is LGHNA and CDR2 is YNFKEQ. The chain's CDR3 is CASSLRGVYEQYF. The CDR3 bases are TGTGCCAGCAGCTTGCGGGGGGTCTACGAGCAGTACTTC.

This clone was seen a handful of times. V is TRBV4-3 and J is TRBJ1-1, with D unclear. This CDR3 has 14 amino acids. V lost 3 bases and J lost 4, with 12 bases in between. Germline loops: CDR1 LGHNA, CDR2 YSLEER. The CDR3 spells CASSHDTWVTEAFF. CDR3 nucleotide sequence: TGCGCCAGCAGCCATGATACCTGGGTCACTGAAGCTTTCTTT.

The chain uses TRBV28 and TRBJ1-2; D may be TRBD1 (6 bases). There are 16 residues in the CDR3. Germline V CDR1 and CDR2: MDHEN, SYDVKM. Between the trimmed V and J ends, which lost 4 bases and 4 bases, there was a span of 19 bases. CDR3 sequence (DNA): TGTGCCAGCAGTTCCCCCGGGGGGGCTGTGTTCTATGGCTACACCTTC. Translation gives CASSSPGGAVFYGYTF.

This chain joins TRBV6-1 and TRBJ1-1; D might be TRBD1 (6 bases). The CDR3 totals 15 residues. V lost 4 bases and J lost 1, with 13 bases in between. The germline V gene has CDR1 MNHNS and CDR2 SASEGT. CDR3 region: CASSAIGRGNTEAFF. CDR3 DNA: TGTGCCAGCAGTGCAATAGGCAGGGGGAACACTGAAGCTTTCTTT.

The CDR3 sequence is CASSLRGNRSLYGYTF. The CDR3 coding sequence is TGCGCCAGCAGCTTGAGGGGCAACAGGTCCCTGTATGGCTACACCTTC. The chain uses TRBV5-1 and TRBJ1-2, with D tentatively TRBD1 (5 bases). Per the germline V gene, CDR1 is SGHRS and CDR2 is YFSETQ. CDR3 length: 16 residues. Trimming left V 1 base short and J 5 bases short, with 18 bases between.

The chain is built from TRBV2 and TRBJ1-5; possibly TRBD1 for D (6 bases). From germline, CDR1 is SNHLY and CDR2 FYNNEI. CDR3 length: 15 amino acids. V shed 4 bases and J shed 3 bases, with 13 bases lying between them. The CDR3: CASSVDRLDNQPQHF. The CDR3 DNA reads as TGTGCCAGCAGTGTAGACAGGCTCGACAATCAGCCCCAGCATTTT.

This clone is a singleton in its sample. The same CDR3 can be traced to other DNA sequences in this sample. This chain joins TRBV7-2 and TRBJ2-3; 7 bases align to TRBD2. CDR1 and CDR2 (germline): SGHTA, FQGNSA. The CDR3 totals 13 residues. V trimming: 0 bases; J trimming: 6 bases; junction bases outside the gene matches: 0. This chain's CDR3 is CASSLAGGDTQYF. In DNA, the CDR3 is TGTGCCAGCAGCTTAGCCGGGGGGGATACGCAGTATTTT.

V and J are TRBV6-6 and TRBJ1-2; 7 nucleotides align to TRBD1. The ends lost 1 base at V and 6 bases at J; junction bases unmatched: 5. The CDR3 has 14 residues. CDR1 and CDR2 (germline): MNHNY, SVGAGI (reference sequence). The CDR3, as DNA: TGTGCCAGCAGTTACTGGCGCCAGGGGGATGGCTACACCTTC. Residues: CASSYWRQGDGYTF.

A few counts support this clone. The chain uses TRBV10-3 and TRBJ1-1, with 10 bases that match TRBD1. The V gene end was trimmed by 2 bases and the J gene end by 3 bases; junction bases not matched to a gene: 0. This CDR3 contains 14 residues. Germline assignment: CDR1 ENHRY and CDR2 SYGVKD. CDR3 protein: CAISEGQGDTEAFF. The CDR3 DNA is TGTGCCATCAGTGAGGGACAGGGGGACACTGAAGCTTTCTTT.

The chain combines TRBV15 with TRBJ2-3; the match to TRBD2 covers 7 bases. This CDR3 spans 15 amino acids. V shed 5 bases, J shed 4 bases, and the junction held 9 bases outside the gene matches. The V gene's germline CDR1 is LNHNV and CDR2 YYDKDF (reference sequence). The CDR3 DNA follows: TGTGCCACCAGCCGCACCTGGACTAGTGCAGATACGCAGTATTTT. The encoded protein is CATSRTWTSADTQYF.